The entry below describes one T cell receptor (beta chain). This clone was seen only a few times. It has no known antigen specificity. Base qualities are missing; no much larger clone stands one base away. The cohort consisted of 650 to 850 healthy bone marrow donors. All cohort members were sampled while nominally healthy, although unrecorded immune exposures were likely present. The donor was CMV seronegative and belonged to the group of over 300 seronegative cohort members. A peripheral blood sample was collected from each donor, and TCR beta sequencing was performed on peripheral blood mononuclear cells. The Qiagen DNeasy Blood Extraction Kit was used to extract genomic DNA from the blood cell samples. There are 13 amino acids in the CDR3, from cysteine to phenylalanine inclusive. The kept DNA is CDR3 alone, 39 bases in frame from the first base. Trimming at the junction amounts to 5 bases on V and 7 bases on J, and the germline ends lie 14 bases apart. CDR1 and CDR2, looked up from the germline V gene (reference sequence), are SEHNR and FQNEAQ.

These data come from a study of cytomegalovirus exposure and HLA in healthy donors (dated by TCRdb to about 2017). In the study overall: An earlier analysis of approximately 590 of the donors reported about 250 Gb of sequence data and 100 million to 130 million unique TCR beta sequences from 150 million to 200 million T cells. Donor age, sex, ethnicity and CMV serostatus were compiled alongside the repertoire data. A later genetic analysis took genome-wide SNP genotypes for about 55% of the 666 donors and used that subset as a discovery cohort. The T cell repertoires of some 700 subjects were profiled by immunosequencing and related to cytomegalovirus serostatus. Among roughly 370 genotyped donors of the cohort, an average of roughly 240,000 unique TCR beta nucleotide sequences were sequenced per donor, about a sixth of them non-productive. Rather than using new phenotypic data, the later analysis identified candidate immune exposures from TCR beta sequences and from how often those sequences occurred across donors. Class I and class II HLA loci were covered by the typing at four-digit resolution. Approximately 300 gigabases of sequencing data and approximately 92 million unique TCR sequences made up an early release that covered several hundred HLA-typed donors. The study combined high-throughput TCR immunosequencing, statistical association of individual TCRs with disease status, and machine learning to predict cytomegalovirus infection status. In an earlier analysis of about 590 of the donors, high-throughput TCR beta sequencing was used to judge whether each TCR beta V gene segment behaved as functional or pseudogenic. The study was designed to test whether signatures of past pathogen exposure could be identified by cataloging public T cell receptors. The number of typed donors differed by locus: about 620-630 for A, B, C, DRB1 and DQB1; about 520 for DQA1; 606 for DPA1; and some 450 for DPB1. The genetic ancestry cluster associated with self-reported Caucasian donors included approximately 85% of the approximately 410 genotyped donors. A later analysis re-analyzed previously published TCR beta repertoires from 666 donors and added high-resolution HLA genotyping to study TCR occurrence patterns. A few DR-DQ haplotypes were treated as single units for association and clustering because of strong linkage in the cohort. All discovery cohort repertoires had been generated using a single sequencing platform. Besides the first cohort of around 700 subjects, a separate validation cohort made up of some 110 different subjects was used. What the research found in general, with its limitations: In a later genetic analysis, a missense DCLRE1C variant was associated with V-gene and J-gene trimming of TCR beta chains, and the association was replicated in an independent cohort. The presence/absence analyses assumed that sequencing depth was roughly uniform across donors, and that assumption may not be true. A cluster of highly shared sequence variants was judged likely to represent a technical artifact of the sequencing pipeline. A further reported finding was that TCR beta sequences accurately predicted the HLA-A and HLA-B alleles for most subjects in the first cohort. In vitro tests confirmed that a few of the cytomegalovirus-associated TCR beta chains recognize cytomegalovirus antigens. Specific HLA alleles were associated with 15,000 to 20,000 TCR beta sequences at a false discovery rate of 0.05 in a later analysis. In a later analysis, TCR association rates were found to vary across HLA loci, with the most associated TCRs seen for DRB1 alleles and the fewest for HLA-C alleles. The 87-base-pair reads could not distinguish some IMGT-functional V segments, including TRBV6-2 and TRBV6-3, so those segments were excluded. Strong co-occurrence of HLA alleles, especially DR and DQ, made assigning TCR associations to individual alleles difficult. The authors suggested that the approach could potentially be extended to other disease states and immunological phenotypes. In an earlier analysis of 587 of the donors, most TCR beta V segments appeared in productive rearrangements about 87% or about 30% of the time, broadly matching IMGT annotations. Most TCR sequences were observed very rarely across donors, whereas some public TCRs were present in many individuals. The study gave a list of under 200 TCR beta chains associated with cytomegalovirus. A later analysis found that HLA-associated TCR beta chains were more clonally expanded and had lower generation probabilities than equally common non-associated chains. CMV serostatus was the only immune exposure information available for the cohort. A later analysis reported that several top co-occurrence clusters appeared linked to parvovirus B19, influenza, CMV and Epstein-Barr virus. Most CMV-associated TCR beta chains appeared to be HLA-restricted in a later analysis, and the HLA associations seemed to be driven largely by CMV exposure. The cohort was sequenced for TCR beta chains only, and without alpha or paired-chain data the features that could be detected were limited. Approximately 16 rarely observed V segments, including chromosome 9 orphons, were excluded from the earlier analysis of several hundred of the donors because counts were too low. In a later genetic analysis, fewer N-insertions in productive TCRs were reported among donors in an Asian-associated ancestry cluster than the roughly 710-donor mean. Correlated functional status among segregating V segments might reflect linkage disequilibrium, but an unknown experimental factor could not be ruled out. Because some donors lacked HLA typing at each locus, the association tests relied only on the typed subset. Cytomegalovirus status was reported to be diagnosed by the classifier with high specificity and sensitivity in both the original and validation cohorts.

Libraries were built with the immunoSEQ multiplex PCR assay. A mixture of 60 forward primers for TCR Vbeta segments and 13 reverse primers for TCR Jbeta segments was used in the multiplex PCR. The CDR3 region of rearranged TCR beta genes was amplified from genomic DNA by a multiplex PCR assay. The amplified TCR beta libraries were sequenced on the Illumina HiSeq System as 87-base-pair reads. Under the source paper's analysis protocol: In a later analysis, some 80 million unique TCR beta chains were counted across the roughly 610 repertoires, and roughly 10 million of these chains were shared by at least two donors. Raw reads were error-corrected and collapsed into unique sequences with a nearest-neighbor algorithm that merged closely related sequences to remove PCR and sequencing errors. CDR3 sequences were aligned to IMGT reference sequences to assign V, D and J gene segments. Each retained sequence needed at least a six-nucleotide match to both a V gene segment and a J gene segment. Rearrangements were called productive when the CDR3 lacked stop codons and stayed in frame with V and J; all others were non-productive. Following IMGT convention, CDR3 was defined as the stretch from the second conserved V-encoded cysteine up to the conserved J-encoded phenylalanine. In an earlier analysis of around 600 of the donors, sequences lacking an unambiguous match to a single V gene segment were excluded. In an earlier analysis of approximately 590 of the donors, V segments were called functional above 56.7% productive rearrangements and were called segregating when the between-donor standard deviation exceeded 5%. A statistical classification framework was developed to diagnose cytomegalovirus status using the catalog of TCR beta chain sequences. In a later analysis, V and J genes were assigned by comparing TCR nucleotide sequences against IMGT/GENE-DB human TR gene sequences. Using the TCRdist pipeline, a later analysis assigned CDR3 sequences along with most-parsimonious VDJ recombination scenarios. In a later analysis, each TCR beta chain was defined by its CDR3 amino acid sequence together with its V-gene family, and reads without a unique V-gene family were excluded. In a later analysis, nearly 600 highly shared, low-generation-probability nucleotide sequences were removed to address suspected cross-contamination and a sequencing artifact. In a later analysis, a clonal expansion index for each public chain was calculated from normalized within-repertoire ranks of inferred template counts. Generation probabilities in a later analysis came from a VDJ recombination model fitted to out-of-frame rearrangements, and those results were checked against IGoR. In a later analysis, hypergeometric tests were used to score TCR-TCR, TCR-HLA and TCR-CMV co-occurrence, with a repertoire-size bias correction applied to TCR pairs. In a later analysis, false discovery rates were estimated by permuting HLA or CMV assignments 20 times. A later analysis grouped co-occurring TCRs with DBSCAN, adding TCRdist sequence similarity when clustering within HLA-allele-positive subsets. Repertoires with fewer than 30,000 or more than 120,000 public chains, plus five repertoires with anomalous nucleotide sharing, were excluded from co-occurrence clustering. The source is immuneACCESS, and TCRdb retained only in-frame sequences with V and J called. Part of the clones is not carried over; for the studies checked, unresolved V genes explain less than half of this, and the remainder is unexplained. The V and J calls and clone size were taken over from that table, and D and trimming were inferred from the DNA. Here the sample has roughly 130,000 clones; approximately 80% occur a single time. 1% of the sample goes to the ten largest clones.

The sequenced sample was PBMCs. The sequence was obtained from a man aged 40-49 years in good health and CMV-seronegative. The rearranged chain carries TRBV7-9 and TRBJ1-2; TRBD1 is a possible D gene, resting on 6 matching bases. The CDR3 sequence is CASSVQGLSGYTF. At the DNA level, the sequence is TGTGCCAGCAGCGTACAGGGTTTGAGTGGCTACACCTTC.